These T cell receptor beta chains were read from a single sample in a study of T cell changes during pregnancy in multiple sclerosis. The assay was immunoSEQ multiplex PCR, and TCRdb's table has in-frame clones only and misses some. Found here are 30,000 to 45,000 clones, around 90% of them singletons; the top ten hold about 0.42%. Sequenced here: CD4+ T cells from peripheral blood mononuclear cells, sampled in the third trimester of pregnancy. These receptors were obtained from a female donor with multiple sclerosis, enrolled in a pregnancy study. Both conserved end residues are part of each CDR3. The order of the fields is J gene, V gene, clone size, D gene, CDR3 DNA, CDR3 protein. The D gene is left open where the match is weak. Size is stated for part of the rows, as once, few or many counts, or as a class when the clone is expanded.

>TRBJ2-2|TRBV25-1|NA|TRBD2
TGTGCCAGCAGTGAATCCGGGACTAGCGGTATGAACACCGGGGAGCTGTTTTTT
CASSESGTSGMNTGELFF
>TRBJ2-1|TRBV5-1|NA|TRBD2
TGCGCCAGCAGCTCCGGGACTAGCAGCTACAATGAGCAGTTCTTC
CASSSGTSSYNEQFF
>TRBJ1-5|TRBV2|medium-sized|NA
TGTGCCAGCAGTGAACAAATTAGCAATCAGCCCCAGCATTTT
CASSEQISNQPQHF
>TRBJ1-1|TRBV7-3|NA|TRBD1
TGTGCCAGCAGCTTGACAGGGGCTTCCGAAGCTTTCTTT
CASSLTGASEAFF
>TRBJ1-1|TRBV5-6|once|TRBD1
TGTGCCAGCAGCTTGAACGCACAGGGGTACACTGAAGCTTTCTTT
CASSLNAQGYTEAFF
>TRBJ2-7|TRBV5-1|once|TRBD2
TGCGCCAGCAGCTTGGTAGCGGGAGGCCGGGGGGAGCAGTACTTC
CASSLVAGGRGEQYF
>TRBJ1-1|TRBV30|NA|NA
TGTGCCTCCCTAGAGGGCGGGTACACTGAAGCTTTCTTT
CASLEGGYTEAFF
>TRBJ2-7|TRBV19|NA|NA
TGTGCCAGTGGCCCAGGGCGCACCTACGAGCAGTACTTC
CASGPGRTYEQYF
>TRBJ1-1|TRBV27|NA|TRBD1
TGTGCCAGCAGTCCACTGACAGGGGGACGAACTGAAGCTTTCTTT
CASSPLTGGRTEAFF
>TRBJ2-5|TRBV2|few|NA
TGTGCCAGCAGTGAGGTGGGGGGGGCGAGGGAGACCCAGTACTTC
CASSEVGGARETQYF
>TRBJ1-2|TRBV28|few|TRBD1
TGTGCCAGCACCGCCGACAGGGTAATTCGCTACACCTTC
CASTADRVIRYTF
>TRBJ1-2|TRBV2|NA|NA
TGTGCCAGCACCCCTCGGGACTATGGCTACACCTTC
CASTPRDYGYTF
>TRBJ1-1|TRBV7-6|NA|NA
TGTGCCAGCAGCCTGATTCAGGGGAACACTGAAGCTTTCTTT
CASSLIQGNTEAFF
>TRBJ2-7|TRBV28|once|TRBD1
TGTGCCAGCAGTCAGGAATATAACCGGGACAGTCTCTACGAGCAGTACTTC
CASSQEYNRDSLYEQYF
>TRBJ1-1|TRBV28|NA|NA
TGTGCCAGCAGTCCCCCCCAGGATTCAGAAGCTTTCTTT
CASSPPQDSEAFF
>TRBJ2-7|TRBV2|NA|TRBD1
TGTGCCAGCAGTGAAGCCAGGGGGCAATTTGGCGAGCAGTACTTC
CASSEARGQFGEQYF
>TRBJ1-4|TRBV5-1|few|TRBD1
TGCGCCAGCAGCAGACAGGGCCTTAATGAAAAACTGTTTTTT
CASSRQGLNEKLFF
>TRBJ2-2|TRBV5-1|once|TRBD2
TGCGCCAGCAGCTTGGGCCCTAGCGGGAACACCGGGGAGCTGTTTTTT
CASSLGPSGNTGELFF
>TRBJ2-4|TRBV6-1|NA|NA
TGTGCCAGCAGTGAAGTTGCAGCCCGCGGGGCCAAAAACATTCAGTACTTC
CASSEVAARGAKNIQYF
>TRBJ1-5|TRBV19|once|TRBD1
TGTGCCAGTAAAAGGACAGGGTCGTCCGGTCAGCCCCAGCATTTT
CASKRTGSSGQPQHF
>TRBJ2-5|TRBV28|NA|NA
TGTGCCAGCAGTTTCTCAGTCGAGACCCAGTACTTC
CASSFSVETQYF
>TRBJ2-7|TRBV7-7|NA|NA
TGTGCCAGCAGCTTAATTTTGGGGGGCGAGCAGTACTTC
CASSLILGGEQYF
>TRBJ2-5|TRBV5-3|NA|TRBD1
TGTGCCAGAAGCTTGGCCTGGGCAGGGGGCTTTTGCCAAGAGACCCAGTACTTC
CARSLAWAGGFCQETQYF
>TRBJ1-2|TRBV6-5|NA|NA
TGTGCCAGCAGTCGGCCTAGGCAGGGGTACACCTTC
CASSRPRQGYTF
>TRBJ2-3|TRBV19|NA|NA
TGTGCCAGTAGTATAGACAGGGCCTTCGGAGATACGCAGTATTTT
CASSIDRAFGDTQYF
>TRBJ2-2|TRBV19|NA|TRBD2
TGTGCCAGTAGTACCTCGACTAGCGGGAGGAACACCGGGGAGCTGTTTTTT
CASSTSTSGRNTGELFF
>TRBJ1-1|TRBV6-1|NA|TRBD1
TGTGCCAGCAGGGACAGGGTAGGAAACACTGAAGCTTTCTTT
CASRDRVGNTEAFF
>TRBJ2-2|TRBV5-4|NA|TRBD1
TGTGCCAGCAGCTTCGGGACAGGGGGAACCGGGGAGCTGTTTTTT
CASSFGTGGTGELFF
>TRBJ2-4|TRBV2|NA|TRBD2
TGTGCCAGCAGTGAAAGGGAGCTAGCGGGAGGAACCAAAAACATTCAGTACTTC
CASSERELAGGTKNIQYF
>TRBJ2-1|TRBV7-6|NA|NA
TGTGCCAGCAGCTTAGTTTCGGGGGGCAGGGCCTACAATGAGCAGTTCTTC
CASSLVSGGRAYNEQFF
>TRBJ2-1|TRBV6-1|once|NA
TGTGCCAGCCTCCACAGGAGCTCCTACAATGAGCAGTTCTTC
CASLHRSSYNEQFF
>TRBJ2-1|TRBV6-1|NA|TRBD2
TGTGCCAGCAGTGAAACTAGCGGGAGTATCAACAATGAGCAGTTCTTC
CASSETSGSINNEQFF
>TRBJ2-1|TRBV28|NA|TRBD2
TGTGCCAGTCTCCGGGGACTAGCCTCCTACAATGAGCAGTTCTTC
CASLRGLASYNEQFF
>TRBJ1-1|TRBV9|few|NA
TGTGCCAGCGAAGGGACATTGAACACTGAAGCTTTCTTT
CASEGTLNTEAFF
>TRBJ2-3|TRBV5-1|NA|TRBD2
TGCGCCAGCAGCTCACTTGGGGTGCTAGCGGGAATGGTTACAGATACGCAGTATTTT
CASSSLGVLAGMVTDTQYF
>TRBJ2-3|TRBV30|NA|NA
TGTGCCTGGAGTGGCCCCTCCTACGATACGCAGTATTTT
CAWSGPSYDTQYF
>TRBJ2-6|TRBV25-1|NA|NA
TGTGCCAGCAGAAGACAAGGGGCCAACGTCCTGACTTTC
CASRRQGANVLTF
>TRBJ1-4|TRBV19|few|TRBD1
TGTGCCAGTATGGACAGGGTGGAGGAAAAACTGTTTTTT
CASMDRVEEKLFF
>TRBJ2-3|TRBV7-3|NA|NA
TGTGCCAGCAGCTCGGGACATAGCACAGATACGCAGTATTTT
CASSSGHSTDTQYF
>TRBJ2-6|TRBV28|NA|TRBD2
TGTGCCAGCAGTTCAGCGGGACGTCCCATCTCTGGGGCCAACGTCCTGACTTTC
CASSSAGRPISGANVLTF
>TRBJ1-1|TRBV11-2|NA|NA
TGTGCCAGCAGCTTAGGGTGGGGCAACACTGAAGCTTTCTTT
CASSLGWGNTEAFF